The 11 T cell receptor beta chains below all came from one sample that was sequenced in a study of beta chain features in type 1 diabetes. The antigens of these receptors remain unknown. Isolated RNA was reverse transcribed in full, so expressed TCRB transcripts were sequenced. Sequencing was performed with immunoSEQ multiplex PCR; in TCRdb, only in-frame clones are kept and a portion is missing. The data show 300,000 to 400,000 clones, with about a tenth seen just once and around 1% held by the top ten. Study results and limitations: A moderate, significant TCRB CDR3 shortening appeared in type 1 diabetes across four CD4+ subsets.

The specimen was central memory CD4+ T cells from blood. The source is a man aged 30 to 39 with type 1 diabetes.

This clone was observed a few times. The rearrangement uses TRBV11-2 and TRBJ2-4; D assignment may be TRBD1 or TRBD2 (6 bases each). Germline assignment: CDR1 SGHAT and CDR2 FQNNGV. V lost 3 bases and J lost 5, with 17 bases in between. The CDR3 totals 16 residues. DNA of the CDR3: TGTGCCAGCAGCTTCGGGGGCAGGGGAGCACAAAACATTCAGTACTTC. Translation gives CASSFGGRGAQNIQYF.

Note on this clone: Being one base from a much bigger clone, this may be a read error. The chain combines TRBV11-2 with TRBJ2-6; D gene ambiguous. The CDR3 consists of 15 residues. Germline CDR1 SGHAT, CDR2 FQNNGV. V gave up 2 bases and J gave up 0 bases, with 5 bases separating them. The DNA of the CDR3 is TGTGCCAGCAGCTTAAATCCCTCTGGGGCCAACGTCCTGACTTTC. The encoded protein is CASSLNPSGANVLTF.

The chain combines TRBV7-2 with TRBJ1-4; D is uncertain. V lost 1 base and J 5 bases, leaving 11 bases between the germline ends. CDR3 size: 15 residues. Germline CDR1 and CDR2: SGHTA and FQGNSA. The CDR3: CASSLGFAGNEKLFF. CDR3 sequence (DNA): TGTGCCAGCAGCTTAGGATTTGCAGGAAATGAAAAACTGTTTTTT.

In this sample, this clone turned up a few times. This chain's CDR3 is CASSALAGAYNEQFF. CDR3 DNA: TGTGCCAGCAGCGCACTAGCGGGGGCCTACAATGAGCAGTTCTTC. V is TRBV11-2 and J is TRBJ2-1, with 11 bases that match TRBD2. Trimming removed 5 bases from V and 2 bases from J; junction bases left unmatched: 2. The germline CDR1 and CDR2 sequences are SGHAT and FQNNGV. The CDR3 is 15 residues long.

CDR3 sequence: CASSWGTSGSASTDTQYF. The DNA for the CDR3 is TGTGCCAGCAGCTGGGGGACTAGCGGATCAGCTAGCACAGATACGCAGTATTTT. The genes are TRBV11-2 and TRBJ2-3, with 11 bases lining up with TRBD2. This CDR3 spans 18 amino acids. Germline CDR1 and CDR2: SGHAT and FQNNGV. V shed 4 bases and J 0 bases; nucleotides not matched to a gene: 9.

This chain joins TRBV10-3 and TRBJ2-2; D gene ambiguous. The CDR3 totals 13 residues. The germline V gene encodes CDR1 ENHRY and CDR2 SYGVKD. The ends were cut back, 4 bases at V and 4 bases at J, with 7 bases in the middle. CDR3 protein: CAISVPVTGELFF. CDR3 nucleotide sequence: TGTGCCATCAGTGTTCCGGTCACCGGGGAGCTGTTTTTT.

This clone occurred a few times. The CDR3 DNA sequence: TGTGCCAGCAGCTGGATTGGGGAAAAACTGTTTTTT. It codes for CASSWIGEKLFF. V usage is TRBV6-8 and J usage is TRBJ1-4; D call uncertain. V shed 6 bases and J shed 8 bases, with 10 bases lying between them. There are 12 residues in the CDR3. CDR1 is MNHGY and CDR2 is SAAAGT in the germline V gene.

The V gene is TRBV5-1, the J gene TRBJ2-3; maybe TRBD2 (5 bases). The CDR3 runs 14 residues. V was trimmed by 4 bases and J by 6 bases, leaving 15 bases between them. Germline values: CDR1 SGHRS, CDR2 YFSETQ. This chain's CDR3 is CASSPAPGVDTQYF. DNA for the CDR3: TGCGCCAGCAGCCCGGCGCCCGGGGTGGATACGCAGTATTTT.

Only a few counts were recorded for this clone. At one boundary the junction diverges from the germline segment, which might be a read error. V usage is TRBV10-3 and J usage is TRBJ2-7; TRBD1 is a possible D gene (5 bases). The germline V gene has CDR1 ENHRY and CDR2 SYGVKD. The CDR3 spans 18 residues. The chain's CDR3 is CASSPRLPYGGAFYEQYF. CDR3 DNA sequence: TGTGCCAGCAGTCCCCGACTCCCCTACGGTGGGGCCTTTTACGAGCAGTACTTC.

The chain employs TRBV27 and TRBJ2-7; D may be TRBD1 (5 bases). CDR1 is MNHEY and CDR2 is SMNVEV in the germline V gene (reference sequence). Trimming removed 4 bases from V and 3 bases from J, with 7 bases in between. The CDR3 length is 12 residues. The CDR3 DNA sequence: TGTGCCAGCAGTTATAGGGGCTACGAGCAGTACTTC. This sequence encodes CASSYRGYEQYF.

In this sample, this clone turned up a few times. The J gene is TRBJ2-7, the V gene TRBV29-1; D remains ambiguous. The germline gives CDR1 SQVTM, CDR2 ANQGSEA. The V end lost 7 bases, the J end lost 5 bases, and 12 bases lay between the germline ends. The length of the CDR3 is 11 residues. CDR3 in amino acids: CSAFDLDEQYF. CDR3 coding DNA: TGCAGCGCGTTTGACTTAGACGAGCAGTACTTC.